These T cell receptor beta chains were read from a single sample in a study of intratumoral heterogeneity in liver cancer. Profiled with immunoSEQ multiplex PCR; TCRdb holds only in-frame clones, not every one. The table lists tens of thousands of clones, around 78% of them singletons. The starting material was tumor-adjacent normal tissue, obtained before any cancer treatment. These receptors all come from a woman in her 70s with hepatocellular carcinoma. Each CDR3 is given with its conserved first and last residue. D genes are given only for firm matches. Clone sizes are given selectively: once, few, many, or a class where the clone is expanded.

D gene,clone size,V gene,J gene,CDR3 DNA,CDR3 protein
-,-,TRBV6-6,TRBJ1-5,TGTGCCAGCAGTTACCCCGCAGGGGAGAGCCAGCCCCAGCATTTT,CASSYPAGESQPQHF
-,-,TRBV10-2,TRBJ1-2,TGCGCCAGCAGTGAGTCTTTGGCGGGTGGCTACACCTTC,CASSESLAGGYTF
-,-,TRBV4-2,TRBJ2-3,TGTGCCAGCAGCCAAGGCGGGTGGGATACGCAGTATTTT,CASSQGGWDTQYF
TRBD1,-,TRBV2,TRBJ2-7,TGTGCCACCGTTGGACAGGGGGCCTACGAGCAGTACTTC,CATVGQGAYEQYF
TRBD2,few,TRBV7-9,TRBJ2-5,TGTGCAGCGGGGCGGGCACAAGAGACCCAGTACTTC,CAAGRAQETQYF
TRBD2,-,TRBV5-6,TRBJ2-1,TGTGCCAGCAGCTCAATCCGACTAGCGGGAGTATACAATGAGCAGTTCTTC,CASSSIRLAGVYNEQFF
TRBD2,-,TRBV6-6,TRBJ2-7,TGTGCCAGCAGTCCCCAGGCGGGACTAGCGGGAGTGGGATACGAGCAGTACTTC,CASSPQAGLAGVGYEQYF
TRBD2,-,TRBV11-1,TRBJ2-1,TGTGCCAGCAGCTACTTTAGCGGGAGGGCCTCGGGTGAGCAGTTCTTC,CASSYFSGRASGEQFF
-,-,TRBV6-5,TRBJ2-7,TGTGCCAGCCGCAACGGAGTCCTAGCCTACGAGCAGTACTTC,CASRNGVLAYEQYF
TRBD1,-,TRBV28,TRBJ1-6,TGTGCCAGCAGCACAGGGGGCGTAGTATCACCCCTCCACTTT,CASSTGGVVSPLHF
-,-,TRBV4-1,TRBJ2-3,TGCGCCAGCAGCCAAGAGATTGGGGGGGCCGGCACAGATACGCAGTATTTT,CASSQEIGGAGTDTQYF
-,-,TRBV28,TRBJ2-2,TGTGCCAGCAGTATTAACGAGAACACCGGGGAGCTGTTTTTT,CASSINENTGELFF
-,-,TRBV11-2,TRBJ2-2,TGTGCCAGCAGCTTAGAGGGGCTAACGAACACCGGGGAGCTGTTTTTT,CASSLEGLTNTGELFF
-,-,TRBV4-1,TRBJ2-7,TGCGCCAGCAGCCAGGACGGGGTCCGGGAGCAGTACTTC,CASSQDGVREQYF
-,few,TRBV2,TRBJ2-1,TGTGCCAGCAAGGGTGGGGGGGCTGAGCAGTTCTTC,CASKGGGAEQFF
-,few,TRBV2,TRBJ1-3,TGTGCCAGCAGCCCCGGCCCCGACTTCTCTGGAAACACCATATATTTT,CASSPGPDFSGNTIYF
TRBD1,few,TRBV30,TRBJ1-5,TGTGCCTGGGCACAGGGGGAGAATCAGCCCCAGCATTTT,CAWAQGENQPQHF
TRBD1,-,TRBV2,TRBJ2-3,TGTGCCAGCACCCGGCGGCAGGGGGCCCCAGATACGCAGTATTTT,CASTRRQGAPDTQYF
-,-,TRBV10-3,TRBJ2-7,TGTGCCATCAGGGAGCAAGGGACGGGCGACGAGCAGTACTTC,CAIREQGTGDEQYF
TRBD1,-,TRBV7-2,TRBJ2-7,TGTGCCAGCAGCTTCCGTCCGGACAGGGGACGCTACGAGCAGTACTTC,CASSFRPDRGRYEQYF
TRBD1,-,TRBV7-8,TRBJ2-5,TGTGCCAGCAGCTTAGTGGGACAGACCCAAGAGACCCAGTACTTC,CASSLVGQTQETQYF
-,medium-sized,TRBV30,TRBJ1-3,TGTGCCTGGGGGGGATCTGGAAACACCATATATTTT,CAWGGSGNTIYF
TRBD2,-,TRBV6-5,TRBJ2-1,TGTGCCAGCGGGGAGGGCGCCGAGCAGTTCTTC,CASGEGAEQFF
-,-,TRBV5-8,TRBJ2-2,TGTGCCAGCAGCTTGGCCACACTAGCCTTGAACACCGGGGAGCTGTTTTTT,CASSLATLALNTGELFF
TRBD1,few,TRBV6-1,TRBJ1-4,TGTGCCAGCAGTTGGCCGGGACAGGGGTCTGAAAAACTGTTTTTT,CASSWPGQGSEKLFF
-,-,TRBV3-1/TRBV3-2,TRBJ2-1,TGTGCCAGCAGCCCCTGGGACGGGTGGGGGCTCAATGAGCAGTTCTTC,CASSPWDGWGLNEQFF
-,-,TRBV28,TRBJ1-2,TGTGCCAGCAGTACTGACACAGGGTCTGGCTACACCTTC,CASSTDTGSGYTF
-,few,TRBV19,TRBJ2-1,TGTGCCAGTAGGCCGGGACCCAACTACAATGAGCAGTTCTTC,CASRPGPNYNEQFF
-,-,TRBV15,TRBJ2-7,TGTGCCACCAGCAGGGACAGACTTTACGAGCAGTACTTC,CATSRDRLYEQYF
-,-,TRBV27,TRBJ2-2,TGTGCCAGCAGTTTCAGGGAAAACACCGGGGAGCTGTTTTTT,CASSFRENTGELFF
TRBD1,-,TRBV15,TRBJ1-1,TGTGCCACCAGCAGAGCGACAGGGGGCATAAAGGCTGAAGCTTTCTTT,CATSRATGGIKAEAFF
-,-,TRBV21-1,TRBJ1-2,TGTGCCAGCAGCACGGGACTCGATCCCGCTATGAACTATGGCTACACCTTC,CASSTGLDPAMNYGYTF
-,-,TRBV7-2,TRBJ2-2,TGTGCCAGCAGCTTAGTAGAGAACACCGGGGAGCTGTTTTTT,CASSLVENTGELFF
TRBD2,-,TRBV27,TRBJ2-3,TGTGCCAGCAGTGTGACGGGGGGGAGCACAGATACGCAGTATTTT,CASSVTGGSTDTQYF
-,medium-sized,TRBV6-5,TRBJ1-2,TGTGCCAGCAGTTACTCGAATCGAGGGGCAAATGGCTACACCTTC,CASSYSNRGANGYTF
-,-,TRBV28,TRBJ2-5,TGTGCCAGCAGTTCAACCGGGGGAACGGAGACCCAGTACTTC,CASSSTGGTETQYF
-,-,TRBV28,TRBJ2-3,TGTGCCAGCAGTTTTAGTAGGGGGGGCCAAATTACAGATACGCAGTATTTT,CASSFSRGGQITDTQYF
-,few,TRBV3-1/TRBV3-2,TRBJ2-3,TGTGCCAGCAGCCAAGATACAGCTCATTTCACAGATACGCAGTATTTT,CASSQDTAHFTDTQYF
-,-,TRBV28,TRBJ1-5,TGTGCCAGCAGTGATCAATCTAGCAATCAGCCCCAGCATTTT,CASSDQSSNQPQHF
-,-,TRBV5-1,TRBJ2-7,TGCGCCAGCAGCTTGGGGGACGGTAGCTCCTACGAGCAGTACTTC,CASSLGDGSSYEQYF
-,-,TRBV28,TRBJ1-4,TGTGCCAGCAGTTTAGCGGGGTTTGGGACTAATGAAAAACTGTTTTTT,CASSLAGFGTNEKLFF
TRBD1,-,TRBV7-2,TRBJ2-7,TGTGCCAGCAGTCATCGACAGGGGACCTACGAGCAGTACTTC,CASSHRQGTYEQYF
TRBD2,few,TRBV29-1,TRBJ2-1,TGCAGCGGGATAGCGGGAGCTGGTGGGAATGAGCAGTTCTTC,CSGIAGAGGNEQFF
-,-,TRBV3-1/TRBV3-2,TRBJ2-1,TGTGCCAGCAGCCAACAAGGGGAGCAGTTCTTC,CASSQQGEQFF
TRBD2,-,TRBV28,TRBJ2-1,TGTGCCAGCAGTTATCCTAGCCGGAAGGACAAATTGGGTAGCGGGACCCATTACAATGAGCAGTTCTTC,CASSYPSRKDKLGSGTHYNEQFF
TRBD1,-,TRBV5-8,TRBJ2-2,TGTGCCAGCAGGCTTGACAGGGGGGGGAACACCGGGGAGCTGTTTTTT,CASRLDRGGNTGELFF
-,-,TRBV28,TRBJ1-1,TGTGCCAGCCTCCAGGGTAACACTGAAGCTTTCTTT,CASLQGNTEAFF
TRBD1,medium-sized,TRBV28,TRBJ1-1,TGTGCCAGCAGTCGACCCGACAGGGAGGGAACTGAAGCTTTCTTT,CASSRPDREGTEAFF